The clone carrying this T cell receptor (beta chain) came up many times. The germline V gene has CDR1 LGHNA and CDR2 YNFKEQ. The CDR3 has 15 residues. V was clipped by 0 bases and J by 1 base, with 9 bases between them. The authors prepared the TCRbeta library with unique molecular identifiers. TCRdb re-called the PCR reads with MiXCR, one entry per CDR3 protein. This sample has 260,000 or so distinct CDR3 sequences, with around 13% found just once. This specimen belongs to a study of T-cell reconstitution after alpha-beta-depleted transplantation in children. The chain has TRBV4-2 and TRBJ1-2, with unresolved D. This receptor was obtained from a human donor who donated a stem cell graft to a child with acute lymphoblastic leukemia. This specimen was PBMCs from the stem cell graft donor, taken from the stem cell graft. The CDR3 reads CASSQDSNLNYGYTF. CDR3 sequence (DNA): TGTGCCAGCAGCCAAGATTCGAACCTTAACTATGGCTACACCTTC.